This T cell receptor beta chain was found in a study of T cells after yellow fever vaccination. Researchers made TCR cDNA using 5'RACE template switching, and this step added a universal primer site and UMIs. One entry per CDR3 protein, called by TCRdb with MiXCR from the 5' RACE reads. This sample yields approximately 580,000 distinct CDR3 sequences, of which roughly a sixth are seen a single time; approximately 15% belongs to the top ten. This CDR3 has 15 amino acids. V was shortened by 3 bases and J by 2 bases, with 13 bases between the two germline ends. Germline lookup yields CDR1 SGHRS and CDR2 YFSETQ.

The chain has TRBV5-1 and TRBJ2-3; D might be TRBD2 (6 bases). This clonotype was sampled from a man younger than 30 who received the YFV17D yellow fever vaccine. The sample consisted of PBMCs, taken about 5 days after the first yellow fever vaccination. The CDR3 DNA reads TGCGCCAGCAGCTCGGGACTTGACCCCACAGATACGCAGTATTTT. Encoded protein: CASSSGLDPTDTQYF.